Here is one TCR beta chain with its context. V lost 3 bases and J lost 4; bases outside the gene matches: 8. The CDR3 has 17 residues. The germline V gene has CDR1 KGHDR and CDR2 SFDVKD. Authors' processing steps: Quantification of nucleated cells was approximated via reference gene primer amplification. Libraries were prepared by immunoSEQ multiplex PCR; TCRdb keeps only in-frame clonotypes and omits some of them. The V and J calls and the clone size are those of that table, but D and trimming were determined from the DNA. Of fewer than 500,000 clones in the sample, more than 75% were seen once. The study assigned cohorts using participant-reported clinical history. These data come from a study of blood T cell repertoires in COVID-19.

The chain combines TRBV24-1 with TRBJ2-1; 10 nucleotides match TRBD2. This clonotype was obtained from a woman aged 25 to 39 with acute COVID-19. Sequencing was performed on PBMCs or T cells enriched from blood (not recorded which). The CDR3 loop is CATSDLTSGESYNEQFF. CDR3 nucleotides: TGTGCCACCAGTGATCTAACTAGCGGGGAATCATACAATGAGCAGTTCTTC.